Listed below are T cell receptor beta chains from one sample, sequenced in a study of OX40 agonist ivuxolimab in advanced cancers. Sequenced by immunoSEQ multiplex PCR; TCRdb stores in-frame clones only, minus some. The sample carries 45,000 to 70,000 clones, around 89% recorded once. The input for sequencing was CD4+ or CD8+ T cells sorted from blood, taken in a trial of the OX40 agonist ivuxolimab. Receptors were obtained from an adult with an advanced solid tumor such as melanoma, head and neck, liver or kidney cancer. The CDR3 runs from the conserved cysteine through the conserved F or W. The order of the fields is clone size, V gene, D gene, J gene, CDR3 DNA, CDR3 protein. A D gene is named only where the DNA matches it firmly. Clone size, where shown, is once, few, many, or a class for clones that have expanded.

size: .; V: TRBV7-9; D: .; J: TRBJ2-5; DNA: TGTGCCAGCAGCTTAGACATACAAGAGACCCAGTACTTC; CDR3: CASSLDIQETQYF
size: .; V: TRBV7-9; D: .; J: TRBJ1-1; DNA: TGTGCCAGCAGCCGGGGCGAACCGAACACTGAAGCTTTCTTT; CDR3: CASSRGEPNTEAFF
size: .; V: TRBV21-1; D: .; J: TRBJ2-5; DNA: TGTGCCAGCAGCAAGTACCCGGGGGCGCTTGAGTGGGAGACCCAGTACTTC; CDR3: CASSKYPGALEWETQYF
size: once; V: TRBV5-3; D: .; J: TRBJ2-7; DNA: TGTGCCAGAAGCTTTGGTCCTAACTACGAGCAGTACTTC; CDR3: CARSFGPNYEQYF
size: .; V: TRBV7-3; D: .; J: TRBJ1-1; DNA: TGTGCCAGCAGCTTAACACATGGGCAGACTGAAGCTTTCTTT; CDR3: CASSLTHGQTEAFF
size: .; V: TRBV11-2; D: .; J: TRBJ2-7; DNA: TGTGCCAGCAGCTTAGGGCGGTGGGACGAGCAGTACTTC; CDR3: CASSLGRWDEQYF
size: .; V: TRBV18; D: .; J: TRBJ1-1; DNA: TGTGCCAGCTCACCAAGCGGCAGGGTGGTGAACACTGAAGCTTTCTTT; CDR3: CASSPSGRVVNTEAFF
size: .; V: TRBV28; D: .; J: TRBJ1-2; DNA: TGTGCCAGCAGTTTGGGGCAGGGGAAGTATGGCTACACCTTC; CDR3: CASSLGQGKYGYTF
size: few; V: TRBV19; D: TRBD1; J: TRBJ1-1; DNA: TGTGCCAGTAGTTTTGGACAGGAGAACACTGAAGCTTTCTTT; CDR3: CASSFGQENTEAFF
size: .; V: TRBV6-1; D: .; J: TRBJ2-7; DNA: TGTGCCAGCAGTGTCTGGACCGCGCGCGAGCAGTACTTC; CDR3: CASSVWTAREQYF
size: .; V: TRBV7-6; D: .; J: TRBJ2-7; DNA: TGTGCCAGCAGCTTACAGACAGGAGCCTACGAGCAGTACTTC; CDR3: CASSLQTGAYEQYF
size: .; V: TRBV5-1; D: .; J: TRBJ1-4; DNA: TGCGCCAGCCAGGACGCGGGCTTGAGTGAAAAACTGTTTTTT; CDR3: CASQDAGLSEKLFF
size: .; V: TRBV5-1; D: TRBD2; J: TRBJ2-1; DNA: TGCGCCAGCAGCCCCCTCGAGCGGGGGACTTACAATGAGCAGTTCTTC; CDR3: CASSPLERGTYNEQFF
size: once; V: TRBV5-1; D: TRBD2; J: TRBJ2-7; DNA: TGCGCCAGCAGCTTGATAAGCGGGGCGACCTACGAGCAGTACTTC; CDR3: CASSLISGATYEQYF
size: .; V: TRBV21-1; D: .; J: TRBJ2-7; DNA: TGTGCCAGCCCCCCGTCCCGGGGCTCCTACGAGCAGTACTTC; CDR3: CASPPSRGSYEQYF
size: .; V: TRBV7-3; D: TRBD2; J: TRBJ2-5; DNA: TGTGCCAGCAGCTTAACTAGCGGGGCCCAAGAGACCCAGTACTTC; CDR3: CASSLTSGAQETQYF